Presented here are 25 T cell receptor beta chains from one specimen sequenced in a study of T-cell memory formation after mild COVID-19. TCRdb reprocessed the 5' RACE reads with MiXCR, giving one entry per CDR3 protein. The data show a few hundred thousand distinct CDR3 sequences, around 30% seen once. The specimen sequenced was PBMCs or a T cell subset sorted from them (not recorded which). These receptors all stem from an adult woman who had mild COVID-19 (a few samples of this study predate the infection). Cell type and time point are not known.

The chain couples TRBV5-4 to TRBJ2-2, with D perhaps matching TRBD1 (5 bases). The CDR3 is 15 residues long. Germline values: CDR1 SGHNT, CDR2 YYREEE (reference sequence). V lost 0 bases and J 5 bases, leaving 11 bases between the germline ends. This chain's CDR3 is CASSLVGVVTGELFF. The CDR3 DNA sequence: TGTGCCAGCAGCTTGGTAGGGGTTGTTACCGGGGAGCTGTTTTTT.

The chain combines TRBV19 with TRBJ2-7, with 7 bases identical to TRBD1. The CDR3 spans 14 residues. Trimming took 3 bases from V and 2 from J; bases not matched to a gene: 4. The germline V gene has CDR1 LNHDA and CDR2 SQIVND (reference sequence). The CDR3 sequence is CASSISGQTYEQYF. The CDR3 DNA reads as TGTGCCAGTAGTATTTCGGGACAGACCTACGAGCAGTACTTC.

This clonotype was counted ten times or more. The CDR3, as DNA: TGCGCCAGCAGCTTGGAGGCACAGGGGGCTCTCTATGGCTACACCTTC. It encodes CASSLEAQGALYGYTF. The gene calls are TRBV5-1 and TRBJ1-2; 9 nucleotides line up with TRBD1. Germline trimming cut 0 bases from V and 4 bases from J; bases unmatched to any gene: 7. The CDR3 length is 16 residues. In germline, CDR1 is SGHRS, CDR2 YFSETQ.

This clonotype was seen a few times. V usage is TRBV24-1 and J usage is TRBJ2-1; 8 bases match TRBD1. This CDR3 has 14 residues. Germline CDR1 and CDR2: KGHDR and SFDVKD. The trim removed 3 bases at V and 6 bases at J, leaving 3 bases unmatched. DNA of the CDR3: TGTGCCACCAGTGATCTCGGACAGGGCAATGAGCAGTTCTTC. Its translation is CATSDLGQGNEQFF.

This clonotype was recorded a few times. The J gene is TRBJ1-3, the V gene TRBV7-3, with D uncertain. CDR3 length equals 14 residues. The germline gives CDR1 SGHTA, CDR2 FQGTGA. V was shortened by 5 bases and J by 4 bases, with 12 bases between the two germline ends. Written as DNA, the CDR3 is TGTGCCAGCAGCCCGGACCCCTCCGGAAACACCATATATTTT. Translation: CASSPDPSGNTIYF.

This clonotype was picked up a small number of times. In nucleotides, the CDR3 is TGTGCCAGCAGCTCCGGGACAGGGAGCAATCAGCCCCAGCATTTT. Translating gives CASSSGTGSNQPQHF. This chain joins TRBV9 and TRBJ1-5, with 9 bases that match TRBD1. Looked up from germline, CDR1 is SGDLS and CDR2 is YYNGEE. CDR3 length: 15 residues. Trimming cost V 4 bases and J 1 base; bases outside gene matches: 3. Looking up the rest from reference TRBV9 and TRBJ1-5 gives the full variable domain: DSGVTQTPKHLITATGQRVTLRCSPRSGDLSVYWYQQSLDQGLQFLIQYYNGEERAKGNILERFSAQQFPDLHSELNLSSLELGDSALYFCASSSGTGSNQPQHFGDGTRLSIL.

This clonotype came up many times. At one end the junction does not follow the germline gene, possibly because of a read error. The CDR3 DNA is TGCGCCAGCAGCTCTACAGGGAACACTGAAGCTTTCTTT. Residues: CASSSTGNTEAFF. V and J are TRBV25-1 and TRBJ1-1; tentatively, D is TRBD1 (5 bases). The CDR3 sequence is 13 residues long. Germline CDR1 is MGHDK and CDR2 is SYGVNS.

This sequence joins TRBV18 and TRBJ1-5; D not resolved. The V gene's germline CDR1 is KGHSH and CDR2 LQKENI. CDR3 length equals 13 residues. Between the trimmed V and J ends, which lost 4 bases and 3 bases, there was a span of 7 bases. In nucleotides, the CDR3 is TGTGCCAGCTCACGACTCTACAATCAGCCCCAGCATTTT. Translating it yields CASSRLYNQPQHF. Variable domain in full (rest from reference TRBV18 and TRBJ1-5): NAGVMQNPRHLVRRRGQEARLRCSPMKGHSHVYWYRQLPEEGLKFMVYLQKENIIDESGMPKERFSAEFPKEGPSILRIQQVVRGDSAAYFCASSRLYNQPQHFGDGTRLSIL.

J is TRBJ2-2 and V is TRBV20-1, with D possibly called TRBD1 or TRBD2 (5 bases each). CDR3 length: 17 amino acids. The V gene's germline CDR1 is DFQATT and CDR2 SNEGSKA (reference sequence). In DNA form, the CDR3 reads TGCAGCTTAGACGAACGGGACCTACCAAGGAAACCCGGGGAGCTGTTTTTT. The encoded protein is CSLDERDLPRKPGELFF.

The sample holds a few counts of this clonotype. V and J are TRBV20-1 and TRBJ2-7, with 13 positions matching TRBD2. Germline CDR1 is DFQATT and CDR2 is SNEGSKA (reference sequence). The V segment lost 2 bases and the J segment 9 bases; nucleotides outside the gene matches: 13. The CDR3 is 16 residues long. CDR3 protein: CSARKQGLAGPILQYF. In nucleotides, the CDR3 is TGCAGTGCTAGAAAGCAGGGACTAGCGGGACCCATTTTGCAGTACTTC.

This clonotype has more than one count but fewer than ten. This chain links TRBV5-1 with TRBJ2-1; D may correspond to TRBD1 or TRBD2 (6 bases each). V gave up 6 bases and J gave up 12 bases, with 16 bases separating them. This CDR3 is built from 12 residues. Germline V gene sequence: CDR1 SGHRS, CDR2 YFSETQ. CDR3 residues: CASTTGAPMQFF. The CDR3 bases are TGCGCCAGCACGACGGGGGCCCCCATGCAGTTCTTC. Drawing the rest from reference TRBV5-1 and TRBJ2-1, the complete variable domain is KAGVTQTPRYLIKTRGQQVTLSCSPISGHRSVSWYQQTPGQGLQFLFEYFSETQRNKGNFPGRFSGRQFSNSRSEMNVSTLELGDSALYLCASTTGAPMQFFGPGTRLTVL.

This sequence joins TRBV5-5 and TRBJ1-2, with TRBD1 matching 7 bases. This CDR3 comprises 16 residues. CDR1 and CDR2 from the germline V gene are SGHKS and YYEKEE (reference sequence). With V trimmed by 7 bases and J by 2 bases, 14 bases remained unmatched. As DNA, the CDR3 is TGTGCCAGCTCCGTCCGCTCGGACAGGTTGAACTATGGCTACACCTTC. Protein sequence: CASSVRSDRLNYGYTF.

The chain uses TRBV5-4 and TRBJ2-3, with D hard to call. The CDR3 runs to 15 residues. The germline CDR1 and CDR2 sequences are SGHNT and YYREEE (reference sequence). The V and J ends lost 3 bases and 0 bases respectively, with 11 bases between them. CDR3: CASSSLGTSTDTQYF. CDR3 nucleotide sequence: TGTGCCAGCAGCTCGTTGGGTACTAGCACAGATACGCAGTATTTT. Together with reference TRBV5-4 and TRBJ2-3, the CDR3 gives the full variable domain: ETGVTQSPTHLIKTRGQQVTLRCSSQSGHNTVSWYQQALGQGPQFIFQYYREEENGRGNFPPRFSGLQFPNYSSELNVNALELDDSALYLCASSSLGTSTDTQYFGPGTRLTVL.

The chain joins TRBV7-9 to TRBJ1-1, with 7 bases matching TRBD1. With 0 bases clipped from V and 4 bases from J, the junction kept 8 bases outside the gene matches. The CDR3 extends over 16 amino acids. CDR1 SEHNR and CDR2 FQNEAQ come from the germline V gene (reference sequence). DNA for the CDR3: TGTGCCAGCAGCTTAGCTTCAGCGGCAGGGGGCACTGAAGCTTTCTTT. It specifies CASSLASAAGGTEAFF.

This clonotype was seen more than once but under ten times. The chain has TRBV29-1 and TRBJ1-1; 7 nucleotides line up with TRBD1. The germline V gene encodes CDR1 SQVTM and CDR2 ANQGSEA. V shed 5 bases, J shed 0 bases, and the junction held 3 bases outside the gene matches. The length of the CDR3 is 13 residues. CDR3 sequence: CSVTGALNTEAFF. The CDR3 DNA follows: TGCAGCGTTACAGGGGCCTTGAACACTGAAGCTTTCTTT.

CDR3: CASLGRGTDTQYF. CDR3 nucleotides: TGTGCCAGCCTAGGCAGGGGTACAGATACGCAGTATTTT. V is TRBV7-9 and J is TRBJ2-3; D may be TRBD1 (6 bases). V lost 8 bases, J lost 3 bases, and 12 bases lay in between. The CDR3 spans 13 residues. Germline CDR1 is SEHNR and CDR2 is FQNEAQ (reference sequence).

This clonotype was found many times. The CDR3 DNA reads TGCGCCAGCAGCGGTCACAATGAGCAGTTCTTC. The encoded protein is CASSGHNEQFF. This rearrangement joins TRBV5-1 to TRBJ2-1; D call uncertain. This CDR3 has 11 amino acids. CDR1 is SGHRS, CDR2 YFSETQ, per germline. The V end was cut by 4 bases, the J end by 5 bases, with 4 bases between.

The J gene is TRBJ1-1, the V gene TRBV20-1, with 12 bases matching TRBD1. V gave up 6 bases and J gave up 5 bases; unmatched junction bases: 13. Germline-derived CDR1 and CDR2 are DFQATT and SNEGSKA (reference sequence). CDR3 length: 16 amino acids. CDR3: CSATGTGGRWGTEAFF. The CDR3 bases are TGCAGTGCGACCGGGACAGGGGGCCGTTGGGGGACTGAAGCTTTCTTT.

This clonotype was seen many times. The V gene is TRBV5-1, the J gene TRBJ2-1; unclear D gene. CDR1 and CDR2 (germline): SGHRS, YFSETQ. Trimming removed 2 bases from V and 4 bases from J, with 10 bases in between. CDR3 size: 14 residues. In nucleotides, the CDR3 is TGCGCCAGCAGCTTTGGGAACTCATACAATGAGCAGTTCTTC. It translates to CASSFGNSYNEQFF.

This clonotype was detected only a few times. This chain uses TRBV20-1 with TRBJ2-3; D may correspond to TRBD1 or TRBD2 (5 bases each). V lost 5 bases, J lost 5 bases, and 17 bases lay in between. The germline V gene has CDR1 DFQATT and CDR2 SNEGSKA (reference sequence). The length of the CDR3 is 14 residues. The CDR3 DNA is TGCAGTGCTGTAAGGGACCCGCCGGGAGATACGCAGTATTTT. It yields the protein CSAVRDPPGDTQYF.

The rearrangement joins TRBV27 to TRBJ2-2; the match to TRBD1 covers 8 bases. CDR1 and CDR2 (germline): MNHEY, SMNVEV (reference sequence). CDR3 length: 15 amino acids. V shed 5 bases and J 4 bases; nucleotides not matched to a gene: 6. The DNA for the CDR3 is TGTGCCAGCAGTGGCCAAACAGGGGGCACCGGGGAGCTGTTTTTT. It encodes CASSGQTGGTGELFF.

This clonotype occurred a few times. The chain carries TRBV9 and TRBJ2-7; possibly TRBD2 for D (6 bases). Per the germline V gene, CDR1 is SGDLS and CDR2 is YYNGEE. The CDR3 has 15 residues. Trimming stripped 7 bases from V and 2 bases from J, with 19 bases between. The DNA of the CDR3 is TGTGCCAGCGGACCCGGAGGGTATGGAACCTACGAGCAGTACTTC. Translation: CASGPGGYGTYEQYF.

The V gene is TRBV18, the J gene TRBJ2-7; TRBD1 agrees at 8 bases. V lost 0 bases to trimming and J lost 1 base; unmatched junction nucleotides: 8. The germline gives CDR1 KGHSH, CDR2 LQKENI. The CDR3 is 17 residues long. The CDR3 nucleotides are TGTGCCAGCTCACCACCTAGGGACAGGCAACCATCCTACGAGCAGTACTTC. Its translation: CASSPPRDRQPSYEQYF.

V usage is TRBV9 and J usage is TRBJ2-3; no clear D. Germline V gives CDR1 SGDLS, CDR2 YYNGEE. V lost 0 bases, J lost 10 bases, and 6 bases lay in between. This CDR3 contains 11 residues. Here the CDR3 reads CASSVDGPQYF. Written as DNA, the CDR3 is TGTGCCAGCAGCGTAGACGGGCCGCAGTATTTT. The whole variable domain, remainder taken from reference TRBV9 and TRBJ2-3, is DSGVTQTPKHLITATGQRVTLRCSPRSGDLSVYWYQQSLDQGLQFLIQYYNGEERAKGNILERFSAQQFPDLHSELNLSSLELGDSALYFCASSVDGPQYFGPGTRLTVL.

This clonotype was counted at least ten times. The chain links TRBV30 to TRBJ2-3, with TRBD2 matching 9 bases. The V gene end was trimmed by 8 bases and the J gene end by 0 bases; junction bases not matched to a gene: 9. This CDR3 is built from 15 residues. The germline gives CDR1 GTSNPN, CDR2 SVGIG (reference sequence). CDR3 DNA: TGTGCCGGGCGACTAGCGGCGACTAGCACAGATACGCAGTATTTT. This translates into CAGRLAATSTDTQYF.